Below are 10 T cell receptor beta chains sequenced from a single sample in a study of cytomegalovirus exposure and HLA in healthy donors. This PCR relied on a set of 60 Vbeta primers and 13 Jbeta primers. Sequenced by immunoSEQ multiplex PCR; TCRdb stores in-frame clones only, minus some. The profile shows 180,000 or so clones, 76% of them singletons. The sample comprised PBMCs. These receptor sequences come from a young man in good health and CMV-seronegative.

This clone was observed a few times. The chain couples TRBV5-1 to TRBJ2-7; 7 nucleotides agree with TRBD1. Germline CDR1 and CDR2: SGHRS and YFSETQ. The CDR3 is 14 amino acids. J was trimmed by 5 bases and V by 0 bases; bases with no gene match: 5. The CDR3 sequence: CASSLARQGNEQYF. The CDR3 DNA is TGCGCCAGCAGCTTGGCCCGACAGGGAAACGAGCAGTACTTC.

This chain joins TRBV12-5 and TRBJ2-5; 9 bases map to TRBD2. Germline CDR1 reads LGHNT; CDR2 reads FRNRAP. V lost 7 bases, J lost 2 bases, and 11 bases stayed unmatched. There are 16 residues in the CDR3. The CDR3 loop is CASAPSGLAGQETQYF. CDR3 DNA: TGTGCTAGTGCCCCATCGGGTCTAGCGGGACAAGAGACCCAGTACTTC.

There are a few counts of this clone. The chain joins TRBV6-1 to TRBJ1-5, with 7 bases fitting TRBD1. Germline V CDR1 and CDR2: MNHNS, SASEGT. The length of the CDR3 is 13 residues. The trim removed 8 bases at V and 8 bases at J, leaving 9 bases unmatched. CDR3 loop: CASQTGIKEPQHF. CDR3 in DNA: TGTGCCAGCCAGACAGGGATCAAGGAGCCCCAGCATTTT.

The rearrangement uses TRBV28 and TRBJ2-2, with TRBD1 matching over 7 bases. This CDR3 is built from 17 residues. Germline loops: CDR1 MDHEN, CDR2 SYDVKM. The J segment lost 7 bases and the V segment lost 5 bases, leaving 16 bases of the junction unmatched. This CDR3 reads CASSPRPGQPSVGELFF. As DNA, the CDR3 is TGTGCCAGCAGTCCTCGGCCGGGACAGCCTTCGGTCGGGGAGCTGTTTTTT.

CDR3 bases: TGTGCCAGCAGTTACACCCCTACAGGGCCTTTTTACGAGCAGTACTTC. Its translation is CASSYTPTGPFYEQYF. The rearrangement links TRBV6-5 to TRBJ2-7; D possibly corresponds to TRBD1 (6 bases). Trimming left V 2 bases short and J 4 bases short, with 18 bases between. The CDR3 length is 16 residues. Germline V gives CDR1 MNHEY, CDR2 SVGAGI.

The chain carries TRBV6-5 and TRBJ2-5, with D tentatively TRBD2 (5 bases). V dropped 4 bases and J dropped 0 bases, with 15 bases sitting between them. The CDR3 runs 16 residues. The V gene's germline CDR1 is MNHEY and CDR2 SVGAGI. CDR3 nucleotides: TGTGCCAGCAGTTCGAGTTGGGCTAGCAACCAAGAGACCCAGTACTTC. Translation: CASSSSWASNQETQYF.

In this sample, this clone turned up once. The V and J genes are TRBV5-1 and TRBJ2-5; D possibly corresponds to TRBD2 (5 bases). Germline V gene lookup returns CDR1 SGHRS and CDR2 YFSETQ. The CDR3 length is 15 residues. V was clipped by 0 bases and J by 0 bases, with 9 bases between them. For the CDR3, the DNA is TGCGCCAGCAGCTTGGTATCGGGGTACCAAGAGACCCAGTACTTC. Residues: CASSLVSGYQETQYF.

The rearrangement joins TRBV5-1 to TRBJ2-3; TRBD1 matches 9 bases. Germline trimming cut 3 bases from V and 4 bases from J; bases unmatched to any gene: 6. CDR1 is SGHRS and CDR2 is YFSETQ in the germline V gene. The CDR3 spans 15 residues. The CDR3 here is CASSSGTGFSDTQYF. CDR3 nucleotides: TGCGCCAGCAGCTCGGGGACAGGGTTCTCAGATACGCAGTATTTT.

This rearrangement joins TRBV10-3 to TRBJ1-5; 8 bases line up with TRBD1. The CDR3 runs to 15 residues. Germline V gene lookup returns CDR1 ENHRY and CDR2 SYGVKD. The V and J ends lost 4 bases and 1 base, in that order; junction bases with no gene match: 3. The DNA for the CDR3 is TGTGCCATCAGTGCGAGGACAGGGAGCAATCAGCCCCAGCATTTT. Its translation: CAISARTGSNQPQHF.

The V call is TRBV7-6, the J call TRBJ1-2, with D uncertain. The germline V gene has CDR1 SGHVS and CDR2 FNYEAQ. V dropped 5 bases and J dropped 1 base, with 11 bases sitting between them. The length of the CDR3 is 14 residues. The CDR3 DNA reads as TGTGCCAGCAGCCCGATAGTATTTAACTATGGCTACACCTTC. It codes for CASSPIVFNYGYTF.